Each of the 12 T cell receptor beta chains below was sequenced from the same sample in a study of shared clonotypes between healthy human individuals. The table came from immunoSEQ multiplex PCR; TCRdb's copy has only in-frame clones and leaves some out. Among roughly 2,300,000 clones listed, 80% to 95% were seen once. The sequenced sample consisted of naive CD4+ T cells from PBMCs. Documented subset: CD45RA+ positively selected. These receptor sequences come from a man between 18 and 29 years old in good health. Some clones in this sample may be carry-over from other donors' samples.

The chain joins TRBV5-1 to TRBJ1-4; no clear D gene. V was pared by 2 bases and J by 0 bases, with 8 bases between. Germline V gene sequence: CDR1 SGHRS, CDR2 YFSETQ. This CDR3 spans 15 amino acids. This CDR3 is CASSFGAPTNEKLFF. CDR3 nucleotide sequence: TGCGCCAGCAGCTTCGGAGCTCCAACTAATGAAAAACTGTTTTTT.

The chain couples TRBV6-1 to TRBJ1-1, with D uncertain. Germline V gives CDR1 MNHNS, CDR2 SASEGT. The CDR3 covers 14 residues. The V and J ends lost 2 bases and 1 base respectively, with 8 bases between them. Written as DNA, the CDR3 is TGTGCCAGCAGTGAAATTGGTACGAACACTGAAGCTTTCTTT. It encodes CASSEIGTNTEAFF.

This sequence joins TRBV2 and TRBJ2-2, with 13 bases lining up with TRBD2. V was clipped by 6 bases and J by 7 bases; unmatched bases: 5. The CDR3 is 15 amino acids. Germline values: CDR1 SNHLY, CDR2 FYNNEI. CDR3 in amino acids: CASSPWTSGGGELFF. The CDR3 nucleotides read TGTGCCAGCAGCCCCTGGACTAGCGGGGGCGGGGAGCTGTTTTTT.

This chain links TRBV4-2 with TRBJ1-1; D is unresolved. With 2 bases removed from V and 2 bases from J, the gap between germline ends came to 12 bases. In germline, CDR1 is LGHNA, CDR2 YNFKEQ. The CDR3 is 15 amino acids. In DNA form, the CDR3 reads TGTGCCAGCAGCCAAAAGGGTCGGGGAAACACTGAAGCTTTCTTT. This gives the protein CASSQKGRGNTEAFF.

This clone was observed once. The chain links TRBV6-5 to TRBJ2-5, with D uncertain. The V and J ends lost 7 bases and 5 bases respectively, with 11 bases between them. Germline V gives CDR1 MNHEY, CDR2 SVGAGI. The CDR3 contains 12 residues. CDR3 DNA: TGTGCCAGCACTGGCCGGTCTGAGACCCAGTACTTC. Encoded protein: CASTGRSETQYF.

V usage is TRBV10-1 and J usage is TRBJ2-1; 9 bases are a match to TRBD2. CDR3 length equals 14 residues. The germline CDR1 and CDR2 sequences are WNHNN and SYGVQD (reference sequence). The trim removed 8 bases at V and 0 bases at J, leaving 2 bases unmatched. The DNA for the CDR3 is TGCGCCAGCCGCGGGGGGGGCTCCTACAATGAGCAGTTCTTC. Its protein product is CASRGGGSYNEQFF.

CDR3 nucleotides: TGCGCCAGCAGCCCCGACACTAATTCACCCCTCCACTTT. Protein sequence: CASSPDTNSPLHF. This chain links TRBV4-1 with TRBJ1-6; D ambiguous. This CDR3 is built from 13 residues. V lost 4 bases to trimming and J lost 6 bases, with 7 bases between them. CDR1 is MGHRA and CDR2 is YSYEKL in the germline V gene.

The chain carries TRBV28 and TRBJ2-2, with 10 bases identical to TRBD1. CDR1 MDHEN and CDR2 SYDVKM come from the germline V gene. The V segment lost 6 bases and the J segment 6 bases; nucleotides outside the gene matches: 10. This CDR3 contains 16 residues. CDR3 protein: CASRSPGQGTAGELFF. For the CDR3, the DNA is TGTGCCAGCAGATCCCCGGGACAGGGGACGGCCGGGGAGCTGTTTTTT.

The chain has TRBV6-6 and TRBJ1-1; TRBD1 might be the D (5 bases). The CDR3 consists of 13 residues. V gave up 6 bases and J gave up 4 bases, with 12 bases separating them. Germline V gene sequence: CDR1 MNHNY, CDR2 SVGAGI (reference sequence). CDR3 DNA sequence: TGTGCCAGCAGGGGGGAGGGGCGCACTGAAGCTTTCTTT. Protein sequence: CASRGEGRTEAFF.

The chain couples TRBV2 to TRBJ2-1; D call uncertain. V was cut by 6 bases and J by 8 bases, with 11 bases left in between. The CDR3 sequence is 12 residues long. The germline CDR1 and CDR2 sequences are SNHLY and FYNNEI. The CDR3 region has the DNA TGTGCCAGCAGCGGAACTAAGGATGAGCAGTTCTTC. It yields the protein CASSGTKDEQFF.

V is TRBV27 and J is TRBJ1-4; unclear D gene. The germline V and J ends were trimmed by 6 bases and 2 bases, with 13 bases remaining between them. The CDR3 loop spans 15 amino acids. Germline V CDR1 and CDR2: MNHEY, SMNVEV (reference sequence). CDR3 nucleotide sequence: TGTGCCAGCAGCAGTCTTGGGCGCACTAATGAAAAACTGTTTTTT. This sequence encodes CASSSLGRTNEKLFF.

DNA for the CDR3: TGTGCCAGCAGCCCCACGGTAGCCTCCTACGAGCAGTACTTC. It specifies CASSPTVASYEQYF. The chain recombines TRBV5-4 with TRBJ2-7, with unresolved D. The CDR3 length is 14 residues. Germline CDR1 is SGHNT and CDR2 is YYREEE (reference sequence). The V end was cut by 4 bases, the J end by 0 bases, with 11 bases between.